The 31 T cell receptor beta chains reported below all come from one sample, sequenced in a study of T cells expressing NK-cell markers (TCRdb year 2020). Library method: 5' RACE. TCRdb shows the sequencer as Illumina HiSeq 2000. The reads went through TCRdb reprocessing, and each CDR3 protein sequence gets one entry with no DNA. The sample's records list 5,000 to 6,000 distinct CDR3 sequences. Roughly 13% of the sample is in the top ten clones. The sample consisted of blood T cells: a sorted CD56 or NKG2C T cell subset, CD4+ or CD8+ T cells, or bulk PBMC T cells (not recorded which). Receptors originate from a man aged 18 to 29 in good health. Donor details come from another sample of the same person, matched by shared clones.

The rearrangement uses TRBV28 and TRBJ2-7. The CDR3 has 13 amino acids. Germline V gene data show CDR1 as MDHEN and CDR2 as SYDVKM. This CDR3 is CASSLRGSYEQYF. The whole variable domain, remainder taken from reference TRBV28 and TRBJ2-7, is DVKVTQSSRYLVKRTGEKVFLECVQDMDHENMFWYRQDPGLGLRLIYFSYDVKMKEKGDIPEGYSVSREKKERFSLILESASTNQTSMYLCASSLRGSYEQYFGPGTRLTVT.

This clonotype is identified as medium-sized (0.01 to 0.1%) from frequency. This chain joins TRBV20-1 and TRBJ2-7; no DNA is available, so the TRBD1 call from TCRdb remains unchecked. This CDR3 comprises 14 residues. Germline V CDR1 and CDR2: DFQATT, SNEGSKA (reference sequence). The CDR3 sequence is CSASTGTGSSEQYF.

By frequency, this clonotype is large. The chain carries TRBV29-1 and TRBJ1-2. This CDR3 spans 14 amino acids. Germline V gives CDR1 SQVTM, CDR2 ANQGSEA. CDR3 protein: CSVGDLRTVGGYTF.

The V gene is TRBV4-3, the J gene TRBJ2-7. In germline, CDR1 is LGHNA, CDR2 YSLEER. The CDR3 totals 15 residues. The CDR3 here is CASSQDQGTPYEQYF.

According to its frequency, this clonotype is medium-sized. The V and J genes are TRBV29-1 and TRBJ1-2; TCRdb picks TRBD1, but there is no DNA to check that call. The V gene's germline CDR1 is SQVTM and CDR2 ANQGSEA. CDR3 length: 12 amino acids. CDR3 sequence: CSVAGGNYGYTF.

By frequency, this clonotype is medium-sized (0.01 to 0.1%). The rearrangement links TRBV7-9 to TRBJ1-6. The CDR3 sequence is 13 residues long. Germline V gene data show CDR1 as SEHNR and CDR2 as FQNEAQ (reference sequence). CDR3 amino acids: CASSLQSLVPLHF.

Measured by frequency, this clonotype is medium-sized. The chain is built from TRBV25-1 and TRBJ2-1; checking the TCRdb D call of TRBD2 is not possible without DNA. Germline V gene sequence: CDR1 MGHDK, CDR2 SYGVNS. CDR3 size: 14 residues. CDR3: CASSVGLADNEQFF.

This clonotype is medium-sized by frequency. This chain links TRBV5-5 with TRBJ1-2. CDR3 length: 13 residues. Germline loops: CDR1 SGHKS, CDR2 YYEKEE (reference sequence). This CDR3 reads CASSLDSDYGYTF.

In terms of frequency, this clonotype is medium-sized. The V and J genes are TRBV5-5 and TRBJ2-5; TCRdb designates TRBD1, a call that cannot be tested without DNA. Germline CDR1 reads SGHKS; CDR2 reads YYEKEE (reference sequence). The CDR3 has 15 residues. CDR3 protein: CASRSQPGSRETQYF. Based on the CDR3 plus reference TRBV5-5 and TRBJ2-5, the full variable domain is DAGVTQSPTHLIKTRGQQVTLRCSPISGHKSVSWYQQVLGQGPQFIFQYYEKEERGRGNFPDRFSARQFPNYSSELNVNALLLGDSALYLCASRSQPGSRETQYFGPGTRLLVL.

This clonotype ranks as medium-sized in terms of frequency. The rearrangement joins TRBV4-1 to TRBJ2-1; TCRdb indicates TRBD2, and absent DNA this call remains unverified. CDR3 length equals 11 residues. Germline V CDR1 and CDR2: MGHRA, YSYEKL. Here the CDR3 reads CASRGGTGQFF.

This clonotype counts as medium-sized by frequency. This chain links TRBV12-3 or TRBV12-4 with TRBJ1-2. This CDR3 contains 13 residues. This CDR3 is CASSADSIRGYTF.

The chain uses TRBV19 and TRBJ2-5. CDR3 length equals 14 residues. CDR1 and CDR2 from the germline V gene are LNHDA and SQIVND (reference sequence). The CDR3 here is CASSQTRSFGTQYF.

The CDR3 here is CASSLSLASSGSPGELFF. The chain is built from TRBV4-2 and TRBJ2-2; the TCRdb call, TRBD2, lacks DNA for checking. The CDR3 totals 18 residues. CDR1 is LGHNA, CDR2 YNFKEQ, per germline.

According to its frequency, this clonotype is medium-sized. This CDR3 reads CASRSSAGWPYEQYF. V is TRBV6-2 or TRBV6-3 and J is TRBJ2-7; the D call from TCRdb, TRBD2, cannot be confirmed without DNA. The V gene's germline CDR1 is MNHEY and CDR2 SVGEGT. This CDR3 has 15 amino acids.

This clonotype is deemed medium-sized by its frequency. The chain uses TRBV20-1 and TRBJ2-1. CDR3 size: 12 residues. The V gene's germline CDR1 is DFQATT and CDR2 SNEGSKA (reference sequence). The CDR3 sequence: CSATDPDDEQFF.

The chain couples TRBV11-2 to TRBJ2-5; TCRdb calls TRBD2, which cannot be checked without DNA. Germline values: CDR1 SGHAT, CDR2 FQNNGV. The CDR3 has 12 amino acids. This CDR3 reads CASGRSQETQYF.

This clonotype is deemed medium-sized by its frequency. The chain recombines TRBV15 with TRBJ1-5; as DNA is missing, the TRBD1 call by TCRdb cannot be tested. CDR3 length: 12 residues. In germline, CDR1 is LNHNV, CDR2 YYDKDF (reference sequence). The CDR3 region is CATRGSGQPQHF.

This clonotype is labeled medium-sized based on frequency. This chain links TRBV29-1 with TRBJ2-3; no DNA is available, so the TRBD2 call from TCRdb remains unchecked. This CDR3 is built from 15 residues. CDR1 SQVTM and CDR2 ANQGSEA come from the germline V gene. This CDR3 reads CSVEGLAGAPDTQYF.

This clonotype is deemed medium-sized by its frequency. The gene calls are TRBV7-2 and TRBJ2-3; TCRdb outputs TRBD2, but without DNA this stays unchecked. Germline lookup yields CDR1 SGHTA and CDR2 FQGNSA. The CDR3 is 16 residues long. CDR3: CASSLRLVMNTDTQYF.

CDR3: CASSFSGRGYEQYF. The rearrangement joins TRBV28 to TRBJ2-7; TCRdb outputs TRBD2, but without DNA this stays unchecked. The CDR3 spans 14 residues. Germline V CDR1 and CDR2: MDHEN, SYDVKM.

The chain uses TRBV6-5 and TRBJ2-1; TCRdb outputs TRBD1, but without DNA this stays unchecked. The CDR3 sequence is 13 residues long. Germline CDR1 MNHEY, CDR2 SVGAGI. CDR3 sequence: CASSYRGYNEQFF.

This clonotype is identified as medium-sized from frequency. CDR3 sequence reads: CASRGQGRNEQYF. V gene TRBV28 combines with J gene TRBJ2-7; the TRBD1 assignment by TCRdb is unverifiable without DNA. The CDR3 length is 13 residues. Germline CDR1 reads MDHEN; CDR2 reads SYDVKM.

CDR3 sequence reads: CASSFDGTTYGYTF. V and J are TRBV5-1 and TRBJ1-2. The germline V gene has CDR1 SGHRS and CDR2 YFSETQ. The CDR3 is 14 residues long.

This clonotype is medium-sized by frequency. The chain is built from TRBV20-1 and TRBJ2-1; the D gene TCRdb calls, TRBD2, cannot be checked with no DNA. The CDR3 extends over 15 amino acids. Germline V gene data show CDR1 as DFQATT and CDR2 as SNEGSKA (reference sequence). This chain's CDR3 is CSARREGLDYNEQFF.

In terms of frequency, this clonotype is medium-sized (0.01 to 0.1%). J is TRBJ2-2 and V is TRBV18; TCRdb's D gene call, TRBD1, goes unchecked for lack of DNA. Germline V gives CDR1 KGHSH, CDR2 LQKENI. The CDR3 sequence is 16 residues long. CDR3 protein: CASSPGPGSNTGELFF.

This clonotype is labeled medium-sized based on frequency. The gene calls are TRBV29-1 and TRBJ1-5. CDR1 is SQVTM, CDR2 ANQGSEA, per germline. The CDR3 is 13 residues long. CDR3: CSVGGGINQPQHF.

This clonotype shows up as medium-sized by frequency. The chain uses TRBV28 and TRBJ2-7; TCRdb names TRBD1, which stays unverified in the absence of DNA. CDR1 and CDR2 from the germline V gene are MDHEN and SYDVKM. The CDR3 has 12 residues. CDR3 amino acids: CASSLPPFEQYF. Complete variable domain (other parts from reference TRBV28 and TRBJ2-7): DVKVTQSSRYLVKRTGEKVFLECVQDMDHENMFWYRQDPGLGLRLIYFSYDVKMKEKGDIPEGYSVSREKKERFSLILESASTNQTSMYLCASSLPPFEQYFGPGTRLTVT.

This clonotype is labeled medium-sized (0.01 to 0.1%) based on frequency. This chain joins TRBV10-1 and TRBJ2-2. Germline-derived CDR1 and CDR2 are WNHNN and SYGVQD (reference sequence). This CDR3 is 13 amino acids long. The CDR3 sequence: CASSETAGGELFF.

This clonotype registers medium-sized by frequency. This chain links TRBV7-2 with TRBJ2-5. This CDR3 region has 12 residues. The germline CDR1 and CDR2 sequences are SGHTA and FQGNSA. The CDR3 reads CASSYLEETQYF.

This clonotype is labeled medium-sized based on frequency. The rearrangement joins TRBV30 to TRBJ2-5; without DNA, the TCRdb call of TRBD1 cannot be checked. CDR3 length equals 14 residues. The germline gives CDR1 GTSNPN, CDR2 SVGIG (reference sequence). CDR3 protein: CAWSSGLGVETQYF.

This rearrangement joins TRBV18 to TRBJ1-1; TCRdb outputs TRBD1, but without DNA this stays unchecked. This CDR3 contains 12 residues. CDR1 and CDR2 (germline): KGHSH, LQKENI. The CDR3 region is CASSPMGPEAFF.